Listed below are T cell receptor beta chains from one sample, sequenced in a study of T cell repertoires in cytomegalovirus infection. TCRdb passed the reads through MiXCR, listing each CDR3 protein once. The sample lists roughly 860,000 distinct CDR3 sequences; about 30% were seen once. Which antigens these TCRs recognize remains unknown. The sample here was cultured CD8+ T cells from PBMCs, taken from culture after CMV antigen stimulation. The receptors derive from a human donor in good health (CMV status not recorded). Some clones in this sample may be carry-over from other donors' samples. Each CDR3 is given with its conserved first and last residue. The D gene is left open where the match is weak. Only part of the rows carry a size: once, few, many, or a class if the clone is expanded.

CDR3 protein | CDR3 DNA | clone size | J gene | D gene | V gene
CASSPTGAAGNQPQHF | TGTGCCAGCAGTCCGACAGGGGCTGCAGGCAATCAGCCCCAGCATTTT | NA | TRBJ1-5 | TRBD1 | TRBV27
CASSFPGSSPNTGELFF | TGTGCCAGCAGCTTTCCGGGGAGCAGTCCGAACACCGGGGAGCTGTTTTTT | NA | TRBJ2-2 | NA | TRBV7-9
CASSVGEGTLNTEAFF | TGTGCCAGCAGCGTAGGGGAGGGGACATTGAACACTGAAGCTTTCTTT | NA | TRBJ1-1 | NA | TRBV9
CASSLISGTGGVKDYNSPLHF | TGTGCCAGCAGCTTAATCTCCGGGACAGGGGGCGTTAAAGACTATAATTCACCCCTCCACTTT | few | TRBJ1-6 | TRBD1 | TRBV7-9
CASSNLGEGANNEQFF | TGTGCCAGCAGCAACCTTGGAGAGGGGGCTAACAATGAGCAGTTCTTC | few | TRBJ2-1 | TRBD1 | TRBV11-1
CSATPNRDIFYEQYF | TGCAGTGCAACCCCCAACCGGGACATTTTTTACGAGCAGTACTTC | NA | TRBJ2-7 | NA | TRBV20-1
CASIRDSSYNEQFF | TGCGCCAGCATTCGGGACAGCTCCTACAATGAGCAGTTCTTC | NA | TRBJ2-1 | TRBD1 | TRBV10-2
CASRQGLEQFF | TGTGCCAGCAGACAGGGACTAGAGCAGTTCTTC | many | TRBJ2-1 | NA | TRBV6-1
CSATGGAYNEQFF | TGCAGCGCTACAGGGGGCGCTTACAATGAGCAGTTCTTC | few | TRBJ2-1 | TRBD1 | TRBV29-1
CASSELGQGKNQYF | TGTGCCAGCAGCGAACTCGGACAGGGGAAAAACCAGTACTTC | few | TRBJ2-5 | TRBD1 | TRBV9
CASSPGVELGNEQFF | TGTGCCAGCAGCCCCGGGGTTGAGTTAGGCAATGAGCAGTTCTTC | NA | TRBJ2-1 | NA | TRBV7-3
CASSDSTGGQFAEAFF | TGTGCCAGCAGCGACTCGACAGGGGGGCAGTTTGCTGAAGCTTTCTTT | many | TRBJ1-1 | TRBD1 | TRBV7-9
CASSQDRASVGREQFF | TGCGCCAGCAGCCAAGATCGGGCTAGTGTAGGTCGTGAGCAGTTCTTC | many | TRBJ2-1 | NA | TRBV4-3
CASTPYRGYNEQFF | TGTGCCAGCACCCCTTACCGGGGGTACAATGAGCAGTTCTTC | NA | TRBJ2-1 | NA | TRBV6-2/TRBV6-3
CANSKRTSGGNEQFF | TGTGCCAACAGTAAACGGACTAGCGGGGGGAATGAGCAGTTCTTC | NA | TRBJ2-1 | TRBD2 | TRBV6-2/TRBV6-3
CASSSDTVEETQYF | TGTGCCAGCAGTTCCGACACGGTCGAAGAGACCCAGTACTTC | NA | TRBJ2-5 | NA | TRBV5-4
CASNPTGGEDTQYF | TGTGCCAGCAATCCGACAGGGGGAGAAGATACGCAGTATTTT | few | TRBJ2-3 | TRBD1 | TRBV12-3/TRBV12-4
CASSSWVDKNIQYF | TGTGCCAGCAGTTCATGGGTAGACAAAAACATTCAGTACTTC | few | TRBJ2-4 | NA | TRBV27
CASSLGTGGFNGYTF | TGTGCCAGCAGTTTAGGGACAGGGGGCTTTAATGGCTACACCTTC | NA | TRBJ1-2 | TRBD1 | TRBV12-3/TRBV12-4
CASSSVRTGNEFVTEQYF | TGTGCCAGCAGTTCTGTTAGGACAGGGAACGAATTCGTCACGGAGCAGTACTTC | few | TRBJ2-7 | TRBD1 | TRBV27
CSASQAGPYEQYF | TGCAGTGCTAGCCAGGCAGGGCCCTACGAGCAGTACTTC | NA | TRBJ2-7 | NA | TRBV20-1
CASSFGSDYGYTF | TGTGCCAGCAGCTTCGGGTCGGATTATGGCTACACCTTC | few | TRBJ1-2 | NA | TRBV7-9
CATSREREGGYGYTF | TGTGCCACCAGCAGAGAGAGAGAGGGAGGCTATGGCTACACCTTC | few | TRBJ1-2 | NA | TRBV15
CASSRRTDVRDTQYF | TGTGCCAGCAGTCGACGGACGGACGTCCGGGATACGCAGTATTTT | NA | TRBJ2-3 | NA | TRBV27
CASSLEITGANEQFF | TGTGCCAGCAGCTTAGAGATTACAGGGGCCAATGAGCAGTTCTTC | few | TRBJ2-1 | TRBD1 | TRBV7-2
CASSPLLAGGKLSYEQYF | TGTGCCAGCAGCCCCTTACTAGCGGGGGGCAAACTCTCCTACGAGCAGTACTTC | NA | TRBJ2-7 | TRBD2 | TRBV12-3/TRBV12-4
CSDNSNYGYTF | TGCAGCGACAACAGTAACTATGGCTACACCTTC | NA | TRBJ1-2 | NA | TRBV29-1
CASSLGYRGIDTIYF | TGTGCCAGCAGTTTAGGGTACAGGGGGATTGACACCATATATTTT | NA | TRBJ1-3 | TRBD1 | TRBV12-3/TRBV12-4
CASLAGTDTQYF | TGTGCCAGCTTGGCAGGCACAGATACGCAGTATTTT | NA | TRBJ2-3 | NA | TRBV2
CASSYSVPVSTEAFF | TGTGCCAGCAGTTACTCGGTACCGGTTTCCACTGAAGCTTTCTTT | NA | TRBJ1-1 | NA | TRBV6-5
CASGTSGGNSYNEQFF | TGTGCCAGCGGGACTAGCGGGGGGAACTCCTACAATGAGCAGTTCTTC | NA | TRBJ2-1 | TRBD2 | TRBV27
CASSERGAYNEQFF | TGTGCCAGCAGTGAGCGGGGGGCCTACAATGAGCAGTTCTTC | few | TRBJ2-1 | TRBD2 | TRBV6-1
CATSDLGHPEQFF | TGTGCCACCAGTGATTTGGGACACCCGGAGCAGTTCTTC | NA | TRBJ2-1 | NA | TRBV24-1